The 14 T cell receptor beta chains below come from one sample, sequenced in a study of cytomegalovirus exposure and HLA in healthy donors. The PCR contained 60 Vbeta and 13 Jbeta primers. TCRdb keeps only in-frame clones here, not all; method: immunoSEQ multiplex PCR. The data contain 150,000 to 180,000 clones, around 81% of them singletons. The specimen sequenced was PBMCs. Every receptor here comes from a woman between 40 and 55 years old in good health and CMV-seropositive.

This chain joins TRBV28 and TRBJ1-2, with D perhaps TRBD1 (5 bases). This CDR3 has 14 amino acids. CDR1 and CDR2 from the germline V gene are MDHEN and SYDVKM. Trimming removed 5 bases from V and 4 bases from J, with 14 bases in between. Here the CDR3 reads CASSPRWGGYGYTF. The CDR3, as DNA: TGTGCCAGCAGTCCAAGATGGGGGGGCTATGGCTACACCTTC.

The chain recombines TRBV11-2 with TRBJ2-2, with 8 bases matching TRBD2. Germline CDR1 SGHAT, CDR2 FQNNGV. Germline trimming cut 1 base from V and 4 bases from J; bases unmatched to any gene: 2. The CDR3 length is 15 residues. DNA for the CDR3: TGTGCCAGCAGCTTAGCGGGAGGGGGCACCGGGGAGCTGTTTTTT. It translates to CASSLAGGGTGELFF.

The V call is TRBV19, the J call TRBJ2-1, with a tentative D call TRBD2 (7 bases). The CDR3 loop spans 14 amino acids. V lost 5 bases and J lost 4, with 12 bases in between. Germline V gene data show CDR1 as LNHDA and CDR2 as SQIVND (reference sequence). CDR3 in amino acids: CASSRGGGYNEQFF. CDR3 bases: TGTGCCAGTAGTCGCGGGGGCGGGTACAATGAGCAGTTCTTC.

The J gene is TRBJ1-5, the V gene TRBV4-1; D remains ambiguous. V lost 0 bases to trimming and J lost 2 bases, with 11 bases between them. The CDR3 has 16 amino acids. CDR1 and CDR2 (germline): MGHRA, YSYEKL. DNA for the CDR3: TGCGCCAGCAGCCAAGATCGAGGTATCGGCAATCAGCCCCAGCATTTT. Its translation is CASSQDRGIGNQPQHF.

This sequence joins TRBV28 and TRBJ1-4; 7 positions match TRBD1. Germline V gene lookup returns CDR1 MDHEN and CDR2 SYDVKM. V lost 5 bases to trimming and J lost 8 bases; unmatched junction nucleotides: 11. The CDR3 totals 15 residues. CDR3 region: CASSDEGATEEKLFF. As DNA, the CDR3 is TGTGCCAGCAGTGACGAGGGGGCGACGGAGGAAAAACTGTTTTTT.

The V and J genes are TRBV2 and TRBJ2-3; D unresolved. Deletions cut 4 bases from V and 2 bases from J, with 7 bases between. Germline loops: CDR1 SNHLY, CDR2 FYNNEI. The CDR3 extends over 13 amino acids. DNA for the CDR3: TGTGCCAGCAGTGGCAGGTTCACAGATACGCAGTATTTT. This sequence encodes CASSGRFTDTQYF. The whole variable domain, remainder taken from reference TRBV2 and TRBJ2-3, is EPEVTQTPSHQVTQMGQEVILRCVPISNHLYFYWYRQILGQKVEFLVSFYNNEISEKSEIFDDQFSVERPDGSNFTLKIRSTKLEDSAMYFCASSGRFTDTQYFGPGTRLTVL.

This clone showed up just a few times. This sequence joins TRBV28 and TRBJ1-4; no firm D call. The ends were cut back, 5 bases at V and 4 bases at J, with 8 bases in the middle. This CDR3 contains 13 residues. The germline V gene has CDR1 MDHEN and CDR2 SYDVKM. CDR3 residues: CASSLAVNEKLFF. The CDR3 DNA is TGTGCCAGCAGTCTGGCGGTTAATGAAAAACTGTTTTTT.

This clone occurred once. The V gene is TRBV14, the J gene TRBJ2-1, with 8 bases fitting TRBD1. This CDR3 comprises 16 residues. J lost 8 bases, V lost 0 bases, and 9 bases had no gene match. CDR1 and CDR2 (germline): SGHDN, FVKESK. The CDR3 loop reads CASSQDWVAGGHEQFF. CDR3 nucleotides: TGTGCCAGCAGCCAAGATTGGGTAGCAGGGGGCCATGAGCAGTTCTTC.

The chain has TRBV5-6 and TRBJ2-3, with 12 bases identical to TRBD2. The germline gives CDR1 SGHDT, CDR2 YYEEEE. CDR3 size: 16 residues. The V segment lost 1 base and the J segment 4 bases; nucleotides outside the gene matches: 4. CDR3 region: CASSLQLAGGSDTQYF. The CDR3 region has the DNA TGTGCCAGCAGCTTGCAACTAGCGGGAGGCTCAGATACGCAGTATTTT.

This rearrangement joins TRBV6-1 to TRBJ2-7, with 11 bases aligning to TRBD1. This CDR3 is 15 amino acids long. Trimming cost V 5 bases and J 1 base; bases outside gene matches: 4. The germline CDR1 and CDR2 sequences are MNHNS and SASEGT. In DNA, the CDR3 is TGTGCCAGCAGTTCGGGACAGGGGGGGTCCTACGAGCAGTACTTC. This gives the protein CASSSGQGGSYEQYF.

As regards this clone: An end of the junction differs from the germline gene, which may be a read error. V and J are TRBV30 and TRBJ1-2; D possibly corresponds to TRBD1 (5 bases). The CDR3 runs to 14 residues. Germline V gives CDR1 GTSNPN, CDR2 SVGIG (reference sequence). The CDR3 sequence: CARSYGREDYGYTF. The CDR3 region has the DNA TGTGCCCGGAGTTATGGCAGGGAAGACTATGGCTACACCTTC.

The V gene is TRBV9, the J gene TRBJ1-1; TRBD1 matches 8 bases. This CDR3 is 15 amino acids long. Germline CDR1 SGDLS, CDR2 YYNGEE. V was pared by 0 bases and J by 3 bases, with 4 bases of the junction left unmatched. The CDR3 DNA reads TGTGCCAGCAGCGTAGGAGACAGGGGTTACACTGAAGCTTTCTTT. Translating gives CASSVGDRGYTEAFF.

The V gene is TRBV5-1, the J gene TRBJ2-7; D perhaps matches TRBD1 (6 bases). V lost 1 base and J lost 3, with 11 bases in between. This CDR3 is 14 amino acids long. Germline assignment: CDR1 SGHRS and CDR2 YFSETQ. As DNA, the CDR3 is TGCGCCAGCAGCTTGAGGGGGTCCCACTACGAGCAGTACTTC. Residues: CASSLRGSHYEQYF.

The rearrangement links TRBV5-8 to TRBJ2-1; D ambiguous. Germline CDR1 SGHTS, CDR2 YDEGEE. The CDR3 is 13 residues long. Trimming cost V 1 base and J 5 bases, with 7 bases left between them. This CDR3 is CASSLWRDNEQFF. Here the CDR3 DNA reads TGTGCCAGCAGCTTGTGGAGAGACAATGAGCAGTTCTTC. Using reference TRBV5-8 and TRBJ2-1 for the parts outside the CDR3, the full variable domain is EAGVTQSPTHLIKTRGQQATLRCSPISGHTSVYWYQQALGLGLQFLLWYDEGEERNRGNFPPRFSGRQFPNYSSELNVNALELEDSALYLCASSLWRDNEQFFGPGTRLTVL.